Shown below are 18 T cell receptor beta chains from a single sample sequenced in a study of shared clonotypes between healthy human individuals. Assay: immunoSEQ multiplex PCR; the TCRdb copy retains only in-frame clones and omits some. The table includes millions of clones, over 85% detected once. Input material: naive CD4+ T cells sorted from blood. Indicated subset: CD45RA+ positively selected. These receptors were obtained from a man aged 18 to 35 in good health.

V and J are TRBV15 and TRBJ2-2; weak D call: TRBD2 (6 bases). CDR1 and CDR2 (germline): LNHNV, YYDKDF (reference sequence). V was trimmed by 0 bases and J by 6 bases, leaving 17 bases between them. This CDR3 spans 17 amino acids. CDR3 coding DNA: TGTGCCACCAGCAGAGATGGGGGACGTGGAGGGCCCGGGGAGCTGTTTTTT. As protein: CATSRDGGRGGPGELFF.

The chain recombines TRBV30 with TRBJ2-5; D might be TRBD1 (6 bases). The V end was cut by 4 bases, the J end by 2 bases, with 17 bases between. Germline V gene lookup returns CDR1 GTSNPN and CDR2 SVGIG (reference sequence). The CDR3 consists of 15 residues. DNA of the CDR3: TGTGCCTGGAAGGACAGCCCCCTGGGACAAGAGACCCAGTACTTC. Its protein is CAWKDSPLGQETQYF.

V gene TRBV6-5 combines with J gene TRBJ1-6; unclear D gene. The length of the CDR3 is 14 residues. Germline V CDR1 and CDR2: MNHEY, SVGAGI. Trimming pared 5 bases from V and 15 bases from J, leaving 20 bases between. CDR3 coding DNA: TGTGCCAGCAGTACCGCCGATAAGCCTTCGGGCCTCCACTTT. It codes for CASSTADKPSGLHF.

The rearrangement uses TRBV30 and TRBJ2-7, with 14 bases identical to TRBD2. With V trimmed by 8 bases and J by 5 bases, 5 bases remained unmatched. CDR1 GTSNPN and CDR2 SVGIG come from the germline V gene (reference sequence). The CDR3 runs 13 residues. The CDR3 reads CAGGTSGSHEQYF. DNA for the CDR3: TGTGCCGGAGGGACTAGCGGGAGTCACGAGCAGTACTTC.

This chain connects TRBV6-5 to TRBJ2-1; D uncertain. The CDR3 runs 11 residues. Germline CDR1 MNHEY, CDR2 SVGAGI. Trimming removed 7 bases from V and 9 bases from J, with 10 bases in between. The CDR3 spells CASKVFSEQFF. The CDR3 coding sequence is TGTGCCAGCAAGGTCTTTAGTGAGCAGTTCTTC.

The rearrangement uses TRBV19 and TRBJ2-1, with TRBD1 matching over 7 bases. V gave up 3 bases and J gave up 7 bases; unmatched junction bases: 9. Germline CDR1 LNHDA, CDR2 SQIVND (reference sequence). The CDR3 runs to 15 residues. The CDR3 region is CASSMRGQGNNEQFF. The CDR3 DNA follows: TGTGCCAGTAGTATGAGGGGGCAGGGTAATAATGAGCAGTTCTTC.

The chain carries TRBV27 and TRBJ2-2; D is perhaps TRBD1 (6 bases). CDR1 and CDR2 from the germline V gene are MNHEY and SMNVEV (reference sequence). This CDR3 has 14 amino acids. The germline V and J ends were trimmed by 6 bases and 4 bases, with 12 bases remaining between them. The CDR3 protein is CASSGTRGTGELFF. The CDR3 DNA is TGTGCCAGCAGCGGGACACGAGGCACCGGGGAGCTGTTTTTT.

This clone was recorded once. The chain uses TRBV10-3 and TRBJ1-5, with TRBD1 matching 8 bases. Germline CDR1 and CDR2: ENHRY and SYGVKD. V was clipped by 8 bases and J by 4 bases; unmatched bases: 4. The CDR3 consists of 13 residues. The CDR3 DNA follows: TGTGCCATCGGTGGACAGGGAAATCAGCCCCAGCATTTT. Protein: CAIGGQGNQPQHF.

This chain links TRBV6-5 with TRBJ1-2, with D hard to call. The germline gives CDR1 MNHEY, CDR2 SVGAGI. The CDR3 is 13 amino acids. The germline V and J ends were trimmed by 7 bases and 7 bases, with 16 bases remaining between them. For the CDR3, the DNA is TGTGCCAGCACCACGCGGCAAAATGGTGGCTACACCTTC. Translation: CASTTRQNGGYTF.

The chain has TRBV5-4 and TRBJ1-3; D is ambiguous. CDR1 SGHNT and CDR2 YYREEE come from the germline V gene (reference sequence). The CDR3 extends over 14 amino acids. Deletions cut 1 base from V and 0 bases from J, with 5 bases between. In DNA, the CDR3 is TGTGCCAGCAGCTTGAGGAACTCTGGAAACACCATATATTTT. As protein: CASSLRNSGNTIYF. The variable domain in full, with the rest retrieved from reference TRBV5-4 and TRBJ1-3, is ETGVTQSPTHLIKTRGQQVTLRCSSQSGHNTVSWYQQALGQGPQFIFQYYREEENGRGNFPPRFSGLQFPNYSSELNVNALELDDSALYLCASSLRNSGNTIYFGEGSWLTVV.

This chain links TRBV18 with TRBJ2-4; the D is unclear. The CDR3 runs 13 residues. Germline V gene sequence: CDR1 KGHSH, CDR2 LQKENI. V lost 1 base to trimming and J lost 3 bases, with 4 bases between them. The chain's CDR3 is CASSPQDKNIQYF. CDR3 in DNA: TGTGCCAGCTCACCACAGGACAAAAACATTCAGTACTTC.

The chain combines TRBV7-2 with TRBJ2-3; no firm D call. The CDR3 is made up of 12 amino acids. V lost 7 bases and J lost 2, with 7 bases in between. In germline, CDR1 is SGHTA, CDR2 FQGNSA. This CDR3 is CASNVVTDTQYF. The CDR3 DNA follows: TGTGCCAGCAACGTGGTCACAGATACGCAGTATTTT.

This chain links TRBV7-8 with TRBJ1-6; no firm D call. This CDR3 has 15 amino acids. Per germline, CDR1 SGHVS and CDR2 FQNEAQ. Between the trimmed V and J ends, which lost 0 bases and 0 bases, there was a span of 3 bases. In nucleotides, the CDR3 is TGTGCCAGCAGCTTAGCTACCTCCTATAATTCACCCCTCCACTTT. Translated: CASSLATSYNSPLHF.

This chain uses TRBV5-1 with TRBJ1-4; TRBD1 agrees at 7 bases. The CDR3 has 12 residues. V shed 5 bases and J 10 bases; nucleotides not matched to a gene: 5. Germline V gene data show CDR1 as SGHRS and CDR2 as YFSETQ. The CDR3 loop reads CASRDTGAKLFF. CDR3 sequence (DNA): TGCGCCAGCAGAGATACAGGGGCAAAACTGTTTTTT.

The rearrangement links TRBV6-1 to TRBJ1-2; possible D gene TRBD1, 6 bases. V dropped 6 bases and J dropped 4 bases, with 12 bases sitting between them. The CDR3 runs 13 residues. Per germline, CDR1 MNHNS and CDR2 SASEGT. CDR3 in amino acids: CASRETGIYGYTF. The DNA for the CDR3 is TGTGCCAGCAGGGAAACAGGGATCTATGGCTACACCTTC.

The table lists this clone with a count of one. Here the CDR3 reads CSATSGGGPYEQYF. The CDR3 DNA sequence: TGCAGCGCGACGTCGGGCGGGGGACCCTACGAGCAGTACTTC. The rearrangement links TRBV29-1 to TRBJ2-7, with TRBD2 identical over 7 bases. J gave up 2 bases and V 7 bases, and 11 bases lay outside the gene matches. CDR1 and CDR2 (germline): SQVTM, ANQGSEA. CDR3 length equals 14 residues.

On this clone: Other DNA sequences in the sample encode the same CDR3. The chain combines TRBV6-5 with TRBJ1-1; D uncertain. Germline V lookup: CDR1 MNHEY, CDR2 SVGAGI. Trimming stripped 5 bases from V and 5 bases from J, with 6 bases between. This CDR3 comprises 11 residues. CDR3 nucleotides: TGTGCCAGCAGTAAAGGGACTGAAGCTTTCTTT. It yields the protein CASSKGTEAFF.

This chain connects TRBV5-4 to TRBJ2-2, with a tentative D call TRBD2 (5 bases). The CDR3 spans 15 residues. CDR1 and CDR2 from the germline V gene are SGHNT and YYREEE (reference sequence). Deletions cut 2 bases from V and 5 bases from J, with 13 bases between. The CDR3 coding sequence is TGTGCCAGCAGCTTCCGGGATGGCGGGACCGGGGAGCTGTTTTTT. Encoded protein: CASSFRDGGTGELFF.